The present T cell receptor (beta chain) was sequenced within a study of monozygotic twins with inflammatory bowel disease. Study-wide findings and caveats: Ultimately, a single strong signal or clonotype associated with IBD was not supported. Lower TCRbeta diversity (inverse Simpson) was seen in IBD patients than in healthy co-twins.

In regard to this clonotype: Its antigen is unidentified.

TCR libraries were prepared from 3,500 to 4,500 ng total RNA each. UMIs bearing a 6-nucleotide sample barcode were added through template switching. TCRdb reanalyzed the 5' RACE reads, giving one entry per CDR3 protein sequence and no DNA. Recorded for this sample: over 350,000 distinct CDR3 sequences. Material: blood. The sequence came from a human donor with ulcerative colitis or Crohn's disease, or a healthy co-twin of an affected twin (not recorded which).

This chain's CDR3 is CASSHGQGPRYGYTF. J is TRBJ1-2 and V is TRBV12-3 or TRBV12-4. The CDR3 spans 15 residues.